The 2 T cell receptor beta chains presented below share a single source sample, sequenced in a study of cytomegalovirus exposure and HLA in healthy donors. The primer mix had 60 Vbeta and 13 Jbeta primers. Data came from immunoSEQ multiplex PCR; TCRdb stores just in-frame clones and leaves some out. The table has some 140,000 clones, around 87% seen once. The sequenced sample consisted of PBMCs. The source is a woman in her thirties in good health and CMV-seronegative.

The chain combines TRBV10-3 with TRBJ2-3; TRBD2 aligns across 12 bases. Germline lookup yields CDR1 ENHRY and CDR2 SYGVKD. With V trimmed by 6 bases and J by 15 bases, 10 bases remained unmatched. This CDR3 is built from 13 residues. The CDR3 loop reads CAISLRLAGEVYF. In DNA, the CDR3 is TGTGCCATCAGCCTCAGACTAGCGGGAGAGGTTTATTTT.

The chain joins TRBV19 to TRBJ1-4, with 9 bases identical to TRBD1. The CDR3 contains 19 residues. The germline CDR1 and CDR2 sequences are LNHDA and SQIVND (reference sequence). Trimming removed 6 bases from V and 6 bases from J; junction bases left unmatched: 20. For the CDR3, the DNA is TGTGCCAGTAGCGAACGATGGACAGGGGAGGTGGTTGTGGATGAAAAACTGTTTTTT. Its protein product is CASSERWTGEVVVDEKLFF.